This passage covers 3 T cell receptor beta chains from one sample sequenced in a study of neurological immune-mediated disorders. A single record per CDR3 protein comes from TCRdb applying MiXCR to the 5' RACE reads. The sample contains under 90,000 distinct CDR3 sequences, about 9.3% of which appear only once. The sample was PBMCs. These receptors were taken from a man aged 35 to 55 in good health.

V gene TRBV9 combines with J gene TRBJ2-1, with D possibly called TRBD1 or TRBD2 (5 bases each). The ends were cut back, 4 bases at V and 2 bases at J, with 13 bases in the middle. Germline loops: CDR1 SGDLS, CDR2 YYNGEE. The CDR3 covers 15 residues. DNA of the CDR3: TGTGCCAGCAGCTCCCGGGACGGGACCTACAATGAGCAGTTCTTC. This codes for CASSSRDGTYNEQFF.

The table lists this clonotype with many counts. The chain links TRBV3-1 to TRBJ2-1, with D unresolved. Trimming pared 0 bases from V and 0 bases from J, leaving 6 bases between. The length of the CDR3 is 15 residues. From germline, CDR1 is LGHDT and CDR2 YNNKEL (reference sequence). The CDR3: CASSQDRSSYNEQFF. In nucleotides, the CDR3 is TGTGCCAGCAGCCAAGACCGGAGCTCCTACAATGAGCAGTTCTTC.

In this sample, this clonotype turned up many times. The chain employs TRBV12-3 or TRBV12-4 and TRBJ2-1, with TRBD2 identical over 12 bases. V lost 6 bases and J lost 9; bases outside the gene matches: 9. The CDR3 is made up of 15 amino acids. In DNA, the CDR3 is TGTGCCAGCAGGCGGACTAGCGGGATCTTCAGTGAGCAGTTCTTC. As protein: CASRRTSGIFSEQFF.